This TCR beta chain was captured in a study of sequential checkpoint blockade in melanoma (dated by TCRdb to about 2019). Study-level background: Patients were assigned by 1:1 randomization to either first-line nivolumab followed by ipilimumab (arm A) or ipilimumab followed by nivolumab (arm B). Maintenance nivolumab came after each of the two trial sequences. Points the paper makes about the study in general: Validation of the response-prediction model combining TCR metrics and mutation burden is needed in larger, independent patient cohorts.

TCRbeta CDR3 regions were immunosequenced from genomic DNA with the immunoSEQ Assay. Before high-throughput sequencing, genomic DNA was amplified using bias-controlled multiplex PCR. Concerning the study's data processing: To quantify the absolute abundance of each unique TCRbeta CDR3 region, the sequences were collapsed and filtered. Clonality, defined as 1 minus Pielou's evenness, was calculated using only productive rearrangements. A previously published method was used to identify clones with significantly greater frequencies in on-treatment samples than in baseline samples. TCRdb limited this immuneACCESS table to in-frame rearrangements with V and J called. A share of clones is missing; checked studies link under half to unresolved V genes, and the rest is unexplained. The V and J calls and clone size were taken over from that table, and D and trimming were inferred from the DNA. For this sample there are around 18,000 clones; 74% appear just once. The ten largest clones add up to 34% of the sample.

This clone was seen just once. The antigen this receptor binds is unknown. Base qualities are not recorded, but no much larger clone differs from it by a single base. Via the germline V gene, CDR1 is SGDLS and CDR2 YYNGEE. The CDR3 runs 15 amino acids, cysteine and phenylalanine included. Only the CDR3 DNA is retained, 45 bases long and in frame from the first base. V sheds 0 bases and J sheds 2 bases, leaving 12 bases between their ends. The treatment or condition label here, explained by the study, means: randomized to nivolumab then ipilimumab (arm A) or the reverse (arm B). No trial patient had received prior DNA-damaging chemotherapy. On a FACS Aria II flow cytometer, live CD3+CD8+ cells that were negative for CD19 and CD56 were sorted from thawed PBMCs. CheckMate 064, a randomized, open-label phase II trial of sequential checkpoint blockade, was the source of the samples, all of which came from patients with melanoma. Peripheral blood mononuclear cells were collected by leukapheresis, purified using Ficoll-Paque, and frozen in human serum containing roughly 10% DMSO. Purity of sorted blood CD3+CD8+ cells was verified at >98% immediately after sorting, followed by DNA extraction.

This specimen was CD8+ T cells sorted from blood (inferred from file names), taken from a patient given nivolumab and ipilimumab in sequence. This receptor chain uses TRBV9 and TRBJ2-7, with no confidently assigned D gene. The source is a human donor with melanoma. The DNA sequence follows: TGTGCCAGCAGCGTAGTGGCAAACGCTGCCTACGAGCAGTACTTC. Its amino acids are CASSVVANAAYEQYF.